This entry describes one T cell receptor (beta chain). This specimen comes from a study of blood T cell repertoires in COVID-19. Recovered status applied to Cohort 3 donors who had two consecutive negative PCRs. It also applied to those with clearance or with symptom resolution. Sequenced by immunoSEQ multiplex PCR; TCRdb stores in-frame clones only, minus some. The repertoire includes roughly 290,000 clones, over 75% of them detected once, and 2.2% sits in the top ten. Germline CDR1 and CDR2: LNHDA and SQIVND (reference sequence). This CDR3 is 14 amino acids long. V shed 6 bases and J shed 3 bases, with 14 bases lying between them.

The sample was PBMCs or T cells enriched from blood (not recorded which). The TCR originated in a man aged 25 to 40 who had recovered from COVID-19. The chain has TRBV19 and TRBJ1-1; D is possibly TRBD1 (6 bases). This chain's CDR3 is CASREQGLDTEAFF. The CDR3 region has the DNA TGTGCCAGTAGGGAACAGGGCTTAGACACTGAAGCTTTCTTT.